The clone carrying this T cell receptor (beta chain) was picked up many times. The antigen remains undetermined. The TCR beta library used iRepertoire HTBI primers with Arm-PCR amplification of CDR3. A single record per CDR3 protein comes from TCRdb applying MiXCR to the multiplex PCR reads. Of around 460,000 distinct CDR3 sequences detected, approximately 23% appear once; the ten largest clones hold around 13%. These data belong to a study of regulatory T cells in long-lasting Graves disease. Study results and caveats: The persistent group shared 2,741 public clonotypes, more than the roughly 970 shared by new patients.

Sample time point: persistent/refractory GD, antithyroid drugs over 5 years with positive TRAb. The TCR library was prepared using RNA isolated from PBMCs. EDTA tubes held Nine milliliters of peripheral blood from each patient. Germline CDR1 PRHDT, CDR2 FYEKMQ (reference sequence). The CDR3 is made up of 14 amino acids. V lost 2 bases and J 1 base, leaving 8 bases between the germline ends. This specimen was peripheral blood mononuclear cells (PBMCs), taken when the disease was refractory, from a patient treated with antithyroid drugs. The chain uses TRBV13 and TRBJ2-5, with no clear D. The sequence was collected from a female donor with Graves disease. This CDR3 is CASSLTPTQETQYF. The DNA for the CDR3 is TGTGCCAGCAGCTTAACTCCCACCCAAGAGACCCAGTACTTC.